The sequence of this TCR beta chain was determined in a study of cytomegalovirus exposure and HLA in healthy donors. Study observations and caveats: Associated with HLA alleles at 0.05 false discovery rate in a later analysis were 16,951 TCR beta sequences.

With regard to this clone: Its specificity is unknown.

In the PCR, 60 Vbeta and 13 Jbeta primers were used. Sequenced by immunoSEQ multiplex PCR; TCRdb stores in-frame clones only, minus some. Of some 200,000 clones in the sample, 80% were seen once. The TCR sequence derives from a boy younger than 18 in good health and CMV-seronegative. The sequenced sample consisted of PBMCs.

The CDR3 DNA reads as TGCAGCGTTTGCTACATACTAAACAATGAGCAGTTCTTC. Its protein product is CSVCYILNNEQFF. The genes are TRBV29-1 and TRBJ2-1; D is unclear. V gave up 5 bases and J gave up 5 bases, with 13 bases separating them. This CDR3 is 13 amino acids long. Germline assignment: CDR1 SQVTM and CDR2 ANQGSEA.